This is a list of T cell receptor beta chains from one sample in a study of a mutant IDH1 vaccine in newly diagnosed glioma. Profiled with immunoSEQ multiplex PCR; TCRdb holds only in-frame clones, not every one. The table lists around 46,000 clones, 78% of them singletons, with roughly 5.6% in the top ten. These receptors' targets are unknown. Sequencing was performed on PBMCs, taken from a glioma patient whose treatment included an IDH1 peptide vaccine. These receptor sequences come from a man aged 50-59 years with glioma. The conserved cysteine and the conserved F or W are not part of the CDR3 here. Fields, in order: J gene, D gene, V gene, CDR3 protein. A D gene is named only where the DNA matches it firmly.

>TRBJ1-2|TRBD1|TRBV18
ASSSGQGTNGYT
>TRBJ1-3|TRBD1|TRBV5-1
ASSLGQGALGNTIY
>TRBJ2-5|NA|TRBV19
ASSFQGSETQY
>TRBJ2-1|NA|TRBV7-9
ASSSQGGEQF
>TRBJ2-1|NA|TRBV13
ASSRWTGRDEQF
>TRBJ2-7|TRBD1|TRBV2
ASRRISGTEPLEQY
>TRBJ1-2|TRBD1|TRBV6-1
ASSPGQGGGYT
>TRBJ1-1|NA|TRBV15
ATSRGVGYNTEAF
>TRBJ2-1|TRBD2|TRBV28
ASTGSGETNEQF
>TRBJ1-4|NA|TRBV5-1
ASSLTGSPNEKLF
>TRBJ2-1|TRBD1|TRBV19
ASSIRDRAFDEQF
>TRBJ1-1|NA|TRBV19
ASSPLGTLMNTEAF
>TRBJ1-4|NA|TRBV10-3
ATRQGSSANEKLF
>TRBJ1-4|NA|TRBV6-6
ASSLAAGEKLF
>TRBJ2-1|TRBD1|TRBV29-1
SVESDRGFSYNEQF
>TRBJ2-2|NA|TRBV7-8
ASSSPIGHRNTGELF
>TRBJ2-7|TRBD1|TRBV6-5
ASRLGQYYEQY
>TRBJ2-5|TRBD2|TRBV25-1
ASSGRGIGQETQY
>TRBJ2-5|TRBD1|TRBV2
ASRGTGGSGETQY
>TRBJ2-3|NA|TRBV5-1
ASSLGSTDTQY
>TRBJ1-2|NA|TRBV6-5
ASSQGYGYT
>TRBJ1-5|TRBD1|TRBV19
ASSARGTANSNQPQH
>TRBJ2-3|NA|TRBV7-2
ASSPRVSSTDTQY
>TRBJ2-2|TRBD1|TRBV7-3
ASSQGQGSTGELF
>TRBJ2-5|NA|TRBV7-2
ASSLGVRETQY
>TRBJ2-5|NA|TRBV19
ASKRAAQETQY
>TRBJ2-7|TRBD2|TRBV11-3
ASSLAGGAEQY